What follows are 3 T cell receptor beta chains derived from one specimen sequenced in a study of blood T cell repertoires in COVID-19. Profiled with immunoSEQ multiplex PCR; TCRdb holds only in-frame clones, not every one. The sample comprises 250,000 to 350,000 clones, 86% of which are singletons, and approximately 3% rests with the top ten. Sequencing was carried out using peripheral blood. These TCRs come from a woman aged 25 to 39 with active or convalescent COVID-19.

The chain uses TRBV5-6 and TRBJ1-1; a possible D gene is TRBD1 (6 bases). V shed 2 bases and J shed 6 bases, with 11 bases lying between them. Looked up from germline, CDR1 is SGHDT and CDR2 is YYEEEE. There are 13 residues in the CDR3. The CDR3 DNA is TGTGCCAGCAGCTTCGCAGGGGTCGCTGAAGCTTTCTTT. Its protein product is CASSFAGVAEAFF.

The chain has TRBV5-1 and TRBJ1-1; no reliable D call. The CDR3 covers 15 residues. The V gene's germline CDR1 is SGHRS and CDR2 YFSETQ. The V gene lost 4 bases and the J gene lost 4 bases, with 17 bases spanning the gap. CDR3 sequence: CASSLKDMVGTEAFF. CDR3 coding DNA: TGCGCCAGCAGCCTGAAAGACATGGTCGGCACTGAAGCTTTCTTT.

This clone was counted only a few times. V usage is TRBV19 and J usage is TRBJ2-5, with a weak D call TRBD2 (5 bases). Germline V lookup: CDR1 LNHDA, CDR2 SQIVND (reference sequence). The V and J ends lost 11 bases and 5 bases respectively, with 21 bases between them. This CDR3 has 14 amino acids. DNA for the CDR3: TGTGCCGCCCAAAGGTCCCTGGGAGATGAGACCCAGTACTTC. The encoded protein is CAAQRSLGDETQYF.